This TCR beta chain is from a study of control samples from healthy donors and cancer patients. Here immunoSEQ multiplex PCR was the method, and the copy in TCRdb shows in-frame clones only, minus some. The sample has about 160,000 clones, 96% seen once. Germline V lookup: CDR1 KGHDR, CDR2 SFDVKD. V lost 3 bases to trimming and J lost 10 bases, with 11 bases between them. CDR3 length: 12 residues. The genes are TRBV24-1 and TRBJ2-5; D unresolved. The source material was blood. This clonotype was obtained from a woman aged 30 to 39 in good health. CDR3 nucleotide sequence: TGTGCCACCAGTGATCCGCAGAGAGGCCAGTACTTC. It specifies CATSDPQRGQYF.